This T cell receptor (beta chain) was found in a study of cytomegalovirus exposure and HLA in healthy donors. Notes on the study in general: In a later analysis, compared with equally common non-associated chains, HLA-associated beta chains were more expanded.

Vbeta (60) and Jbeta (13) primers were used in the PCR. Produced via immunoSEQ multiplex PCR; TCRdb's table is partial and in-frame only. Of some 110,000 clones listed, over 65% were seen once; the top ten hold more than 6.5%. As regards this clone: The antigen is unknown.

The CDR3 extends over 14 amino acids. V lost 6 bases to trimming and J lost 7 bases; unmatched junction nucleotides: 7. The germline CDR1 and CDR2 sequences are SNHLY and FYNNEI. The chain uses TRBV2 and TRBJ1-4, with 8 nucleotides matching TRBD1. The source is a woman aged 40 to 49 in good health and CMV-seropositive. The sequenced material came from PBMCs. As DNA, the CDR3 is TGTGCCAGCAGCTCCACAGGGGGGGTTGAAAAACTGTTTTTT. Translating it yields CASSSTGGVEKLFF. Using reference TRBV2 and TRBJ1-4 for the parts outside the CDR3, the full variable domain is EPEVTQTPSHQVTQMGQEVILRCVPISNHLYFYWYRQILGQKVEFLVSFYNNEISEKSEIFDDQFSVERPDGSNFTLKIRSTKLEDSAMYFCASSSTGGVEKLFFGSGTQLSVL.